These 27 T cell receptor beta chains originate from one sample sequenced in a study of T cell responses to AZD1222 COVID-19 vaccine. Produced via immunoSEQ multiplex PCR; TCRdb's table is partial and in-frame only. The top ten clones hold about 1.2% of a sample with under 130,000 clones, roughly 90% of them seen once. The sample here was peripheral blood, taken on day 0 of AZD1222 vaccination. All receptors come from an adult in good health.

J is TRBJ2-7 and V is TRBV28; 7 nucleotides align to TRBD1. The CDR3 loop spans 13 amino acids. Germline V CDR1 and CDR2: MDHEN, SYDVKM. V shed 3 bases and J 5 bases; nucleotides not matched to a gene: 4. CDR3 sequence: CASSLVTGDEQYF. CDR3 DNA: TGTGCCAGCAGTTTGGTCACAGGGGACGAGCAGTACTTC.

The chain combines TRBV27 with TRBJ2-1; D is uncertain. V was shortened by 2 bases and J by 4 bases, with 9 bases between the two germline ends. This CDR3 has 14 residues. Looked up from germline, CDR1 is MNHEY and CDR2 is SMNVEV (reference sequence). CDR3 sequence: CASSLAEIYNEQFF. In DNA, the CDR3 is TGTGCCAGCAGTTTAGCGGAGATTTACAATGAGCAGTTCTTC.

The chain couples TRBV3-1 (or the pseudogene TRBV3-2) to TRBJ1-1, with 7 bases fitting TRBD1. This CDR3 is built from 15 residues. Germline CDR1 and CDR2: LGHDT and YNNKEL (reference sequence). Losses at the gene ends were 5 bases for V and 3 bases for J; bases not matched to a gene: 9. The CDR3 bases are TGTGCCAGCAGCTCAACAGGGGTTACCCACACTGAAGCTTTCTTT. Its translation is CASSSTGVTHTEAFF.

CDR3: CASSKGDRVETQYF. CDR3 DNA sequence: TGTGCCAGTAGTAAGGGGGACAGGGTAGAGACCCAGTACTTC. The rearrangement links TRBV19 to TRBJ2-5, with TRBD1 matching over 9 bases. The CDR3 sequence is 14 residues long. Germline V gene data show CDR1 as LNHDA and CDR2 as SQIVND (reference sequence). The V and J ends lost 4 bases and 4 bases, in that order; junction bases with no gene match: 4.

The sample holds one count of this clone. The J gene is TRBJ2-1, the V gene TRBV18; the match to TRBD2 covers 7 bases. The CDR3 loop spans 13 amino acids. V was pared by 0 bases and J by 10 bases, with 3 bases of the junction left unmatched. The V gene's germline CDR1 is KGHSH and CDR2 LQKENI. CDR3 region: CASSPPSREEQFF. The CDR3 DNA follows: TGTGCCAGCTCACCACCTTCGCGGGAGGAGCAGTTCTTC.

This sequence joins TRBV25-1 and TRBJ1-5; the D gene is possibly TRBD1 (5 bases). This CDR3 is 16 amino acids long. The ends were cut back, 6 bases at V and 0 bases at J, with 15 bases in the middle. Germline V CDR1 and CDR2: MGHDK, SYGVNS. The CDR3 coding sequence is TGTGCCAGCAGCCATGGGGGAGAATATAGCAATCAGCCCCAGCATTTT. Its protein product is CASSHGGEYSNQPQHF.

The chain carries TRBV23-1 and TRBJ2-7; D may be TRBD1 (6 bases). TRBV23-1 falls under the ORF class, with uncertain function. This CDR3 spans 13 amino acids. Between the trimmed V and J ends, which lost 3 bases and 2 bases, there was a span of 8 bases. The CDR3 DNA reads TGCGCCAGCAGTCATCAGGGGACCTACGAGCAGTACTTC. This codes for CASSHQGTYEQYF.

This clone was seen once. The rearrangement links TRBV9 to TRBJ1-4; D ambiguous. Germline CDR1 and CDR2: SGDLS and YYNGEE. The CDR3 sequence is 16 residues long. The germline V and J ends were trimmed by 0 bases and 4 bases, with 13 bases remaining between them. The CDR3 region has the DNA TGTGCCAGCAGCGTAGGCTCATCACCCAATAATGAAAAACTGTTTTTT. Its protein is CASSVGSSPNNEKLFF.

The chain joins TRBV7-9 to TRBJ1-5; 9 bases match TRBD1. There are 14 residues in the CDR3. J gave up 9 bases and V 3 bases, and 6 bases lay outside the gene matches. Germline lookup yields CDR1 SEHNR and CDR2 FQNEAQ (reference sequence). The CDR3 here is CASSFGQGPRPQHF. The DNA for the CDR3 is TGTGCCAGCAGCTTTGGACAGGGGCCTAGGCCCCAGCATTTT.

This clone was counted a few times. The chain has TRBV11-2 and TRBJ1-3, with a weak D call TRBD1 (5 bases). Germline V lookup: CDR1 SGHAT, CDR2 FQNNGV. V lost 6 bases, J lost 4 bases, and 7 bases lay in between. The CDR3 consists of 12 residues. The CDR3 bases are TGTGCCAGCAGGGGGGGAGGAAACACCATATATTTT. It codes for CASRGGGNTIYF.

Here the CDR3 DNA reads TGTGCCAGCAGCCAAGATCAGGTGGCAGGGGTCGGTGGCTACACCTTC. Residues: CASSQDQVAGVGGYTF. The chain combines TRBV3-1 (or the pseudogene TRBV3-2) with TRBJ1-2; possible D gene TRBD1, 6 bases. This CDR3 has 16 amino acids. Per germline, CDR1 LGHDT and CDR2 YNNKEL (reference sequence). V lost 0 bases and J lost 7, with 18 bases in between.

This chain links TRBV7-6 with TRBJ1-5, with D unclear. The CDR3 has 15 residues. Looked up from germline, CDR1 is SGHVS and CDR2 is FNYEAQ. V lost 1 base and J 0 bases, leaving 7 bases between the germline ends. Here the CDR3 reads CASSLVGDSNQPQHF. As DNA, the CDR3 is TGTGCCAGCAGCTTAGTCGGGGATAGCAATCAGCCCCAGCATTTT.

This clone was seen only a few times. This CDR3 is CASSDGTLDQPQHF. The CDR3 DNA is TGTGCCAGCAGTGACGGGACACTAGATCAGCCCCAGCATTTT. V usage is TRBV6-1 and J usage is TRBJ1-5; D possibly corresponds to TRBD1 (6 bases). The germline V gene encodes CDR1 MNHNS and CDR2 SASEGT. The CDR3 has 14 amino acids. Trimming removed 3 bases at V and 5 bases at J, with 11 bases between.

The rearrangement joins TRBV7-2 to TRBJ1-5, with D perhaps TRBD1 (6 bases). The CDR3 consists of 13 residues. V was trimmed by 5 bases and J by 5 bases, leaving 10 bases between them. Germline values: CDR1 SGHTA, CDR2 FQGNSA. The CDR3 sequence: CASSADRDQPQHF. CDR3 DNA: TGTGCCAGCAGCGCGGACAGAGATCAGCCCCAGCATTTT.

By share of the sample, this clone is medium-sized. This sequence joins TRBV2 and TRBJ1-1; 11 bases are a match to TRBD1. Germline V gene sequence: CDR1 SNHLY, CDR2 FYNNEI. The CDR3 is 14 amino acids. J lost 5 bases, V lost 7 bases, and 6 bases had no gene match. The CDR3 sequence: CASTLGQGATEAFF. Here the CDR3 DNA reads TGTGCCAGCACCCTCGGACAGGGGGCGACTGAAGCTTTCTTT.

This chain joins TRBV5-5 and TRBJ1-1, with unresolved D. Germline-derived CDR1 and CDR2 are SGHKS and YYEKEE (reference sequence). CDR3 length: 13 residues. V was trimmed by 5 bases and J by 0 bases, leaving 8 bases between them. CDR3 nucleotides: TGTGCCAGCAGGGTGGATTTGAACACTGAAGCTTTCTTT. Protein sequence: CASRVDLNTEAFF.

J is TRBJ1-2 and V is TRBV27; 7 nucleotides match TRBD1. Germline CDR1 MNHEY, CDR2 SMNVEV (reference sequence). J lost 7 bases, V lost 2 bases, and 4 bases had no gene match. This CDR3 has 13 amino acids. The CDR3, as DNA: TGTGCCAGCAGTTTAAAGGGGGCTGGTGGCTACACCTTC. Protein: CASSLKGAGGYTF.

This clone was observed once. The CDR3 loop reads CASSLVRGDSPLHF. The CDR3 DNA sequence: TGTGCCAGCAGCTTGGTCAGGGGCGATTCACCCCTCCACTTT. The chain employs TRBV5-8 and TRBJ1-6; D possibly corresponds to TRBD1 (6 bases). CDR3 length: 14 residues. From germline, CDR1 is SGHTS and CDR2 YDEGEE. V was pared by 0 bases and J by 8 bases, with 9 bases between.

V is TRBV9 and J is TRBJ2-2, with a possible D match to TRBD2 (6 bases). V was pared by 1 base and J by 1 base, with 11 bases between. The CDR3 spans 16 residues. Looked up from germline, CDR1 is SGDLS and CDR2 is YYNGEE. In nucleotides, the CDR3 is TGTGCCAGCAGCGTAACTAGCTTCGGGAACACCGGGGAGCTGTTTTTT. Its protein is CASSVTSFGNTGELFF.

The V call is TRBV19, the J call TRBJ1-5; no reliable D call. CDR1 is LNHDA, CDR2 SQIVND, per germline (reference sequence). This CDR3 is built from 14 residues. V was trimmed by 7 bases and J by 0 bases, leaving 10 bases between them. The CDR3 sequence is CASTTEISNQPQHF. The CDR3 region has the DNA TGTGCCAGTACTACAGAGATTAGCAATCAGCCCCAGCATTTT.

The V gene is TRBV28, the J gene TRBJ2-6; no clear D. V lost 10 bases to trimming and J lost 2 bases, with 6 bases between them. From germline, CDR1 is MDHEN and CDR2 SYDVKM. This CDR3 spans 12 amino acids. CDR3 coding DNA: TGTGCCACCGAAACTGGGGCCAACGTCCTGACTTTC. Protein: CATETGANVLTF. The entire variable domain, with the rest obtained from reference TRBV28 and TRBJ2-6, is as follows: DVKVTQSSRYLVKRTGEKVFLECVQDMDHENMFWYRQDPGLGLRLIYFSYDVKMKEKGDIPEGYSVSREKKERFSLILESASTNQTSMYLCATETGANVLTFGAGSRLTVL.

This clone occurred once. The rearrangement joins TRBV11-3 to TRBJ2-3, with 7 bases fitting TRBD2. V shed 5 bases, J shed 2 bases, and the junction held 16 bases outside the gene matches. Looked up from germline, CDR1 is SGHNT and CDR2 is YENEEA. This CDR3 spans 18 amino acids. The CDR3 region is CASSLSLVLAGVTDTQYF. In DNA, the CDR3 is TGTGCCAGCAGCCTAAGCTTGGTATTAGCGGGCGTCACAGATACGCAGTATTTT.

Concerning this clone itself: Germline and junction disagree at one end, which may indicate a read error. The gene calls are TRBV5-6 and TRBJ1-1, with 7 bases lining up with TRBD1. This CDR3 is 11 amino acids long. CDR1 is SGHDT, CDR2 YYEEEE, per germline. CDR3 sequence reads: CASSFSTGYLF. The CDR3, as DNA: TGTGCCAGCAGCTTTTCGACAGGGTATCTCTTT.

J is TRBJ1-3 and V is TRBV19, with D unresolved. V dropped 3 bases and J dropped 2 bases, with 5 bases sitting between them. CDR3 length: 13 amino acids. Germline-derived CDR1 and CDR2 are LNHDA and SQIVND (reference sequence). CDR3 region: CASSIGTGNTIYF. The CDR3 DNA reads TGTGCCAGTAGTATCGGGACTGGAAACACCATATATTTT.

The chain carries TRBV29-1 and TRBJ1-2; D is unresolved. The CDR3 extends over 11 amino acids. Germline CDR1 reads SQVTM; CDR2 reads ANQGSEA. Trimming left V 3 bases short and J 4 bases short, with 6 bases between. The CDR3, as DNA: TGCAGCGTTGACAGTCCCTATGGCTACACCTTC. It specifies CSVDSPYGYTF. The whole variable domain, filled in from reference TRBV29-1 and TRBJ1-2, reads SAVISQKPSRDICQRGTSLTIQCQVDSQVTMMFWYRQQPGQSLTLIATANQGSEATYESGFVIDKFPISRPNLTFSTLTVSNMSPEDSSIYLCSVDSPYGYTFGSGTRLTVV.

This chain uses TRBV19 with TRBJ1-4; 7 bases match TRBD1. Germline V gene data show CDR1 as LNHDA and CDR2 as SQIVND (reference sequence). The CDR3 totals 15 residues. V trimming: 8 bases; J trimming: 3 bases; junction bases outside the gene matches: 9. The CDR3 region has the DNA TGTGCCAGTGACTCCCCCGGGACAGCTAATGAAAAACTGTTTTTT. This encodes CASDSPGTANEKLFF. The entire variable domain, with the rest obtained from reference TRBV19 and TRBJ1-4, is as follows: DGGITQSPKYLFRKEGQNVTLSCEQNLNHDAMYWYRQDPGQGLRLIYYSQIVNDFQKGDIAEGYSVSREKKESFPLTVTSAQKNPTAFYLCASDSPGTANEKLFFGSGTQLSVL.

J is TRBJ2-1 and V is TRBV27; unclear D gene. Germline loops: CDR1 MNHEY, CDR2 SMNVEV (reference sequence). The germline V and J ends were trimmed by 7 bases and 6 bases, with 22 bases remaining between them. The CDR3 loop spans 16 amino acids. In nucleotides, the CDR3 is TGTGCCAGCAATTTTCGTCGACGGGCCTCTACCAATGAGCAGTTCTTC. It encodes CASNFRRRASTNEQFF.